This TCR beta chain was sequenced for a study of blood T cell repertoires in COVID-19. Data came from immunoSEQ multiplex PCR; TCRdb stores just in-frame clones and leaves some out. This table holds approximately 86,000 clones, roughly nine tenths found once. V was pared by 2 bases and J by 11 bases, with 18 bases between. Germline CDR1 is LGHDT and CDR2 is YNNKEL (reference sequence). The length of the CDR3 is 14 residues. The sequencing input was peripheral blood. V is TRBV3-1 (or the pseudogene TRBV3-2) and J is TRBJ1-1; tentative D call: TRBD1 (6 bases). The sequence was obtained from a man aged 50-59 years with acute or convalescent COVID-19. This CDR3 reads CASSQRQVGFTAFF. In DNA form, the CDR3 reads TGTGCCAGCAGCCAAAGACAGGTAGGATTTACGGCTTTCTTT.